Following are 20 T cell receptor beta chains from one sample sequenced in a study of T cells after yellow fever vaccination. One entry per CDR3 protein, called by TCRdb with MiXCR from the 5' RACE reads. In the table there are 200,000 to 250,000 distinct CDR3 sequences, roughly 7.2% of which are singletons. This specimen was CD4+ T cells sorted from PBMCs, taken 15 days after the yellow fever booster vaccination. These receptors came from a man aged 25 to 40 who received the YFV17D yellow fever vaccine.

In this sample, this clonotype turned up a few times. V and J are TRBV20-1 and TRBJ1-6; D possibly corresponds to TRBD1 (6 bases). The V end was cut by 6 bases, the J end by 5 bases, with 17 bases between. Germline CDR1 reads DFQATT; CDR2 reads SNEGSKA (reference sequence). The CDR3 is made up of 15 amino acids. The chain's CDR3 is CSARLRSGDNSPLHF. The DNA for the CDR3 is TGCAGTGCCCGCCTTAGGTCAGGGGATAATTCACCCCTCCACTTT.

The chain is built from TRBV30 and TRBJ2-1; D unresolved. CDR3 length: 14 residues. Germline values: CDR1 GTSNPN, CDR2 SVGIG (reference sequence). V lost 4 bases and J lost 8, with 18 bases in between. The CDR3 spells CAWKPGQAVDEQFF. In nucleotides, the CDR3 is TGTGCCTGGAAACCGGGCCAGGCGGTCGATGAGCAGTTCTTC.

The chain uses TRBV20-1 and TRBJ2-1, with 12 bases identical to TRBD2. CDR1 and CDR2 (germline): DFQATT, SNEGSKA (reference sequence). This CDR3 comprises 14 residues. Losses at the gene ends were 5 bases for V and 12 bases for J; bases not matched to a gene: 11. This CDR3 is CSAASGRAHQRQFF. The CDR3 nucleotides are TGCAGTGCTGCTAGCGGGAGGGCCCACCAGAGGCAGTTCTTC.

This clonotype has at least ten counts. The CDR3 nucleotides are TGTGCCAGCAGTTTAAGGGGAACCCCTGGAAACACCATATATTTT. It encodes CASSLRGTPGNTIYF. The V and J genes are TRBV12-3 or TRBV12-4 and TRBJ1-3; perhaps TRBD1 as D (5 bases). The CDR3 runs 15 residues. Between the trimmed V and J ends, which lost 2 bases and 2 bases, there was a span of 10 bases.

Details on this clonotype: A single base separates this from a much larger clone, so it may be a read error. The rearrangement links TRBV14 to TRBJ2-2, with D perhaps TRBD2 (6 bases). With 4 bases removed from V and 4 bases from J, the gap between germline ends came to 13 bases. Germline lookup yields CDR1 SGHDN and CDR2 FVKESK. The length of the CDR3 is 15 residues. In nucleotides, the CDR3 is TGTGCCAGCAGCCGACTAGTAACGAGCACCGGGGAGCTGTTTTTT. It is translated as CASSRLVTSTGELFF.

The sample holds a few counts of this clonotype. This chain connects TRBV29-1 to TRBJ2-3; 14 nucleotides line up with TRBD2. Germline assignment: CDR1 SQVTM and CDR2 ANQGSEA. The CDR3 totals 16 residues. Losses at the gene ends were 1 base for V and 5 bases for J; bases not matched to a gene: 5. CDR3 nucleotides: TGCAGCGTTGAAGTGGGGACTAGCGGGAGTGGAGATACGCAGTATTTT. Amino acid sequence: CSVEVGTSGSGDTQYF.

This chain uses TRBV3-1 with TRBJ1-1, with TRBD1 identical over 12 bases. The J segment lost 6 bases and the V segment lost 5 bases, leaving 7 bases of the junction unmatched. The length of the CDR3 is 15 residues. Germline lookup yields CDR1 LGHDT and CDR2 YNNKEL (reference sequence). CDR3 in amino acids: CASSFRDRGLPEAFF. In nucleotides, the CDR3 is TGTGCCAGCAGCTTCCGGGACAGGGGGCTCCCTGAAGCTTTCTTT.

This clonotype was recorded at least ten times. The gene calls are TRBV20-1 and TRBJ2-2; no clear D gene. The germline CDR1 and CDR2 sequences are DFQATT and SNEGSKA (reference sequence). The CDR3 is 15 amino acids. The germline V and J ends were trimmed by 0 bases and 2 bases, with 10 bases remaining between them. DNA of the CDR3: TGCAGTGCTAGAGACGGTCGGGTCAACACCGGGGAGCTGTTTTTT. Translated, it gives CSARDGRVNTGELFF.

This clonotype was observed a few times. CDR3 bases: TGTGCCAGCAGTTACTCGAGCGGGAGGGTGTACGAGCAGTACTTC. This encodes CASSYSSGRVYEQYF. V is TRBV6-5 and J is TRBJ2-7, with TRBD2 matching over 10 bases. The V gene end was trimmed by 0 bases and the J gene end by 4 bases; junction bases not matched to a gene: 3. Per germline, CDR1 MNHEY and CDR2 SVGAGI. CDR3 length equals 15 residues.

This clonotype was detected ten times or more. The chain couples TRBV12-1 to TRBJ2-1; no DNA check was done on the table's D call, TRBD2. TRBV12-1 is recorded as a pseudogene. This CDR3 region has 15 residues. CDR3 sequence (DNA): TGTGCCAGCAGCTTTAAGCGGGGACTCAACAATGAGCAGTTCTTC. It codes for CASSFKRGLNNEQFF.

The CDR3 DNA follows: TGCGCCAGCAGCCTAAGGCAGGGGAAGTCCTACGAGCAGTACTTC. Amino acids: CASSLRQGKSYEQYF. The chain links TRBV4-1 to TRBJ2-7; D is perhaps TRBD1 (6 bases). The CDR3 spans 15 residues. V dropped 4 bases and J dropped 1 base, with 14 bases sitting between them. CDR1 and CDR2 from the germline V gene are MGHRA and YSYEKL.

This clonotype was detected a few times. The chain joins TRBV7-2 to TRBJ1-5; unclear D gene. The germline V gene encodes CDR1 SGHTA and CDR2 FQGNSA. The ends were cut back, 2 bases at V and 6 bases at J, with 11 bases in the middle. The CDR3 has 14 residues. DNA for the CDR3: TGTGCCAGCAGCTTAATGCTGGCAGGTCAGCCCCAGCATTTT. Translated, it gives CASSLMLAGQPQHF. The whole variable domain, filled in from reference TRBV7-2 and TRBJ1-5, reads GAGVSQSPSNKVTEKGKDVELRCDPISGHTALYWYRQSLGQGLEFLIYFQGNSAPDKSGLPSDRFSAERTGGSVSTLTIQRTQQEDSAVYLCASSLMLAGQPQHFGDGTRLSIL.

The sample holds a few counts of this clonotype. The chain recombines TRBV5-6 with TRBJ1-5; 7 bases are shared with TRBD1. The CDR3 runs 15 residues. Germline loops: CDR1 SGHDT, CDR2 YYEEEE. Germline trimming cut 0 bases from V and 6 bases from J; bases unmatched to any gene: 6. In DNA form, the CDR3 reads TGTGCCAGCAGCTTGGGGCAGGGGGTAGCTCAGCCCCAGCATTTT. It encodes CASSLGQGVAQPQHF.

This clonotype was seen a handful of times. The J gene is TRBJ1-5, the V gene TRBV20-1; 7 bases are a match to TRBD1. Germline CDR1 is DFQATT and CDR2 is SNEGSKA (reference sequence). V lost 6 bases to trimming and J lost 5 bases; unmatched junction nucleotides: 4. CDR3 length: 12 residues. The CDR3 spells CSAGRGDQPQHF. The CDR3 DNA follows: TGCAGTGCAGGCAGGGGGGATCAGCCCCAGCATTTT.

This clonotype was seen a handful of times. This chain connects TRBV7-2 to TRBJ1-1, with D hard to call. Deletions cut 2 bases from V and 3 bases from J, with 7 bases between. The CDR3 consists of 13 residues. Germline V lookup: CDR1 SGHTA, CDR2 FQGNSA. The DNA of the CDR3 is TGTGCCAGCAGCTTATTGTGGGACACTGAAGCTTTCTTT. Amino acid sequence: CASSLLWDTEAFF.

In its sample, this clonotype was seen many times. The CDR3 sequence: CASSFGQGVTQYF. CDR3 sequence (DNA): TGCGCCAGCAGTTTCGGACAGGGGGTTACGCAGTATTTT. The chain couples TRBV10-2 to TRBJ2-3, with TRBD1 identical over 10 bases. After removal of 5 bases from V and 8 bases from J, the junction contained 4 bases not matched to a gene. CDR1 and CDR2 (germline): WSHSY, SAAADI. This CDR3 has 13 amino acids.

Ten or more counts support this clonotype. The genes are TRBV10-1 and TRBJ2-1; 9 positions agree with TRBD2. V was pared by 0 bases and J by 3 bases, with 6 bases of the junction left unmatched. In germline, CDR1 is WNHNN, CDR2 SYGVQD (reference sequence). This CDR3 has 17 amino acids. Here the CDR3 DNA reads TGCGCCAGCAGTGAGTCGGGCCTAGCGGGGAGCTACAATGAGCAGTTCTTC. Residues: CASSESGLAGSYNEQFF.

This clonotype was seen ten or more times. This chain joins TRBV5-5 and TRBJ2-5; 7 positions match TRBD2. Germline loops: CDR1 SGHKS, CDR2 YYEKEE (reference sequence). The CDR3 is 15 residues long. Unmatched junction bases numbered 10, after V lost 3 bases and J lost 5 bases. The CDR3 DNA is TGTGCCAGCAGCTCCACGACTAGCCGCGGGGAGACCCAGTACTTC. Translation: CASSSTTSRGETQYF.

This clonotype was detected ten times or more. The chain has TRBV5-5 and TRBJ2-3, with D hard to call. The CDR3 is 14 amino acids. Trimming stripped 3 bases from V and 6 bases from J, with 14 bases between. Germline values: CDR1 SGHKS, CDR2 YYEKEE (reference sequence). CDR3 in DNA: TGTGCCAGCAGCTCCTTACTATCACCGGATACGCAGTATTTT. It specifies CASSSLLSPDTQYF.

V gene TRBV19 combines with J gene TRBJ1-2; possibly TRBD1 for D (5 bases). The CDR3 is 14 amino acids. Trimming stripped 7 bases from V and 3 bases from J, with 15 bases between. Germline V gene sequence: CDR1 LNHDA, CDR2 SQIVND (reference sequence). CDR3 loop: CASKKGPGDYGYTF. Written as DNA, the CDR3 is TGTGCCAGTAAAAAGGGACCCGGGGACTATGGCTACACCTTC.